The 12 T cell receptor beta chains given below trace back to one sample, sequenced in a study of control samples from healthy donors and cancer patients. Produced via immunoSEQ multiplex PCR; TCRdb's table is partial and in-frame only. The sample shows tens of thousands of clones, around 78% of them seen only once. The specimen sequenced was blood. These TCRs come from a man aged 60-69 years in good health.

V usage is TRBV11-3 and J usage is TRBJ2-1; TRBD2 matches at 7 bases. Germline V gives CDR1 SGHNT, CDR2 YENEEA. CDR3 length: 15 amino acids. The ends lost 2 bases at V and 5 bases at J; junction bases unmatched: 6. CDR3 nucleotides: TGTGCCAGCAGCTTATCGGGGGGATGGAACAATGAGCAGTTCTTC. Translation: CASSLSGGWNNEQFF. The entire variable domain, with the rest obtained from reference TRBV11-3 and TRBJ2-1, is as follows: EAGVVQSPRYKIIEKKQPVAFWCNPISGHNTLYWYLQNLGQGPELLIRYENEEAVDDSQLPKDRFSAERLKGVDSTLKIQPAELGDSAVYLCASSLSGGWNNEQFFGPGTRLTVL.

The chain carries TRBV14 and TRBJ1-4, with D tentatively TRBD1 (6 bases). The CDR3 is made up of 16 amino acids. Trimming removed 0 bases at V and 8 bases at J, with 16 bases between. The germline V gene has CDR1 SGHDN and CDR2 FVKESK. The CDR3 bases are TGTGCCAGCAGCCAAGAGGCAGGGGTCCTGAGCGAAAAACTGTTTTTT. Amino acids: CASSQEAGVLSEKLFF.

The gene calls are TRBV7-3 and TRBJ1-1, with D possibly matching TRBD1 (5 bases). V shed 5 bases and J shed 2 bases, with 15 bases lying between them. Germline V gene sequence: CDR1 SGHTA, CDR2 FQGTGA. The CDR3 contains 15 residues. The CDR3 coding sequence is TGTGCCAGCAGCCTCGGGCTGGGGGGTAACACTGAAGCTTTCTTT. It specifies CASSLGLGGNTEAFF.

This clone was found a few times. The chain recombines TRBV9 with TRBJ2-2; D not certain. This CDR3 has 14 residues. Trimming shortened V by 4 bases and J by 4 bases, and 11 bases separated the two germline ends. CDR1 is SGDLS and CDR2 is YYNGEE in the germline V gene. This CDR3 is CASSRRVTTGELFF. The CDR3 coding sequence is TGTGCCAGCAGCCGCAGAGTAACCACCGGGGAGCTGTTTTTT.

Only a few counts were recorded for this clone. This rearrangement joins TRBV29-1 to TRBJ1-5; TRBD1 might be the D (5 bases). The V gene lost 6 bases and the J gene lost 2 bases, with 17 bases spanning the gap. Per germline, CDR1 SQVTM and CDR2 ANQGSEA. The CDR3 is 15 amino acids. The CDR3 DNA reads as TGCAGCGTGGCCCTCCCGGGACCGGGCAATCAGCCCCAGCATTTT. Amino acid sequence: CSVALPGPGNQPQHF.

The rearrangement links TRBV7-9 to TRBJ2-3; D is unresolved. V was trimmed by 1 base and J by 1 base, leaving 3 bases between them. The germline V gene has CDR1 SEHNR and CDR2 FQNEAQ (reference sequence). There are 13 residues in the CDR3. The CDR3 protein is CASSLDGTDTQYF. CDR3 DNA sequence: TGTGCCAGCAGCTTAGATGGCACAGATACGCAGTATTTT.

The V call is TRBV7-9, the J call TRBJ1-1; possible D gene TRBD1, 6 bases. V lost 5 bases and J lost 1, with 23 bases in between. The CDR3 consists of 18 residues. The germline CDR1 and CDR2 sequences are SEHNR and FQNEAQ (reference sequence). CDR3 region: CASSPYEWGAGENTEAFF. The CDR3 nucleotides are TGTGCCAGCAGCCCTTACGAATGGGGGGCGGGAGAGAACACTGAAGCTTTCTTT.

This sequence joins TRBV10-2 and TRBJ2-1; 10 bases are a match to TRBD2. Germline trimming cut 8 bases from V and 4 bases from J; bases unmatched to any gene: 14. The length of the CDR3 is 17 residues. The germline CDR1 and CDR2 sequences are WSHSY and SAAADI. The DNA for the CDR3 is TGCGCCAGCGAGACTAGCGGGTTGGGTGCGGGGTACAATGAGCAGTTCTTC. Amino acids: CASETSGLGAGYNEQFF.

The chain employs TRBV6-5 and TRBJ1-3; 7 bases are shared with TRBD1. The CDR3 spans 15 residues. Trimming at V came to 6 bases and at J to 2 bases, leaving 7 bases not matched to a gene. The germline gives CDR1 MNHEY, CDR2 SVGAGI. CDR3 sequence reads: CASRETGRTGNTIYF. In DNA, the CDR3 is TGTGCCAGCAGAGAGACAGGGCGCACTGGAAACACCATATATTTT.

The chain uses TRBV27 and TRBJ2-4; D gene ambiguous. The CDR3 loop spans 13 amino acids. V lost 3 bases and J lost 7, with 10 bases in between. CDR1 and CDR2 from the germline V gene are MNHEY and SMNVEV (reference sequence). This CDR3 reads CASSFRNNNIQYF. In DNA, the CDR3 is TGTGCCAGCAGTTTCAGAAACAACAACATTCAGTACTTC.

V and J are TRBV5-1 and TRBJ1-6; D perhaps matches TRBD1 (5 bases). Germline-derived CDR1 and CDR2 are SGHRS and YFSETQ. This CDR3 is 15 amino acids long. The ends were cut back, 2 bases at V and 7 bases at J, with 13 bases in the middle. The CDR3 spells CASSLRGERNSPLHF. The CDR3 region has the DNA TGCGCCAGCAGCTTACGAGGGGAAAGGAATTCACCCCTCCACTTT.

The rearrangement joins TRBV7-2 to TRBJ2-5, with TRBD2 identical over 12 bases. V lost 2 bases, J lost 2 bases, and 3 bases stayed unmatched. CDR3 length: 16 amino acids. Germline loops: CDR1 SGHTA, CDR2 FQGNSA. The CDR3 region is CASSLSGTSGQETQYF. The CDR3 nucleotides read TGTGCCAGCAGCTTATCTGGGACTAGCGGGCAAGAGACCCAGTACTTC.